The sequence of this TCR beta chain was determined in a study of beta chain features in type 1 diabetes. Overall study context: Patient and healthy donor groups were alike in age, gender and cell yields.

This clone was observed a few times. Its specificity is unknown. The CDR3 is 16 residues long. CDR1 and CDR2 from the germline V gene are LGHNA and YNFKEQ. The V end lost 0 bases, the J end lost 2 bases, and 12 bases lay between the germline ends. Study-level findings and limits: Type 1 diabetes patients had moderately but significantly shorter TCRB CDR3s in all four CD4+ subsets. Type 1 diabetes patients had fewer VDJ junction insertions and more deletions.

Each of the CD4+ naive, central memory, regulatory and stem cell-like memory populations was sorted via CD45RO/CCR7/CD25/CD127/CD95/CD27. The entirety of the isolated RNA underwent reverse transcription, so expressed TCRB transcripts were sequenced. Method: immunoSEQ multiplex PCR; TCRdb's copy keeps in-frame clones and lacks some. Altogether around 400,000 clones are present, around 15% being singletons, with the ten largest covering more than 0.015%. This sequence joins TRBV4-2 and TRBJ2-3; TRBD2 is a possible D gene (5 bases). The sample consisted of naive CD4+ T cells from blood. This receptor was identified in a woman aged 18-35 years in good health. In DNA, the CDR3 is TGTGCCAGCAGCCAAGATGCGGGCAGAGTCACAGATACGCAGTATTTT. It translates to CASSQDAGRVTDTQYF.